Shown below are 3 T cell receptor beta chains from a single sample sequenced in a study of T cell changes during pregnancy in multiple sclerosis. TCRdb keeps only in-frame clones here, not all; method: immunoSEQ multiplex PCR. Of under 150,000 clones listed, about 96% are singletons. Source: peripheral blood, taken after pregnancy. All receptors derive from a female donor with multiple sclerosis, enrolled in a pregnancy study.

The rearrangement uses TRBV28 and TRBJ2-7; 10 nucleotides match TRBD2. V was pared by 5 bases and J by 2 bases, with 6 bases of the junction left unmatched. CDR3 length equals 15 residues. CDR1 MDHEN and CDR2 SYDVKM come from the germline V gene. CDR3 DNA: TGTGCCAGCAGTGTCACTAGCGGGGTTACCTACGAGCAGTACTTC. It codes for CASSVTSGVTYEQYF.

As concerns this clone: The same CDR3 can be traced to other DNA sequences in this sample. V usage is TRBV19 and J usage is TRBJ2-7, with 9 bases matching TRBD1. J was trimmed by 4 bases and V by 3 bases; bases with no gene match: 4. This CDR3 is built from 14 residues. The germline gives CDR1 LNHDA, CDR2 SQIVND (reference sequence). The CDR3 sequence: CASSIGTGLYEQYF. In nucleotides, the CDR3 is TGTGCCAGTAGTATTGGGACAGGGTTATACGAGCAGTACTTC.

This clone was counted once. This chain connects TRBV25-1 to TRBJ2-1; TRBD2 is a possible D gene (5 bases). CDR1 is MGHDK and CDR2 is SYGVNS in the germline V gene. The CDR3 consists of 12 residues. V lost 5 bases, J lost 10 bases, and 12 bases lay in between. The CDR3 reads CASSSARGEQFF. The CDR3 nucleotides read TGTGCCAGCAGTTCGGCTCGCGGGGAGCAGTTCTTC.